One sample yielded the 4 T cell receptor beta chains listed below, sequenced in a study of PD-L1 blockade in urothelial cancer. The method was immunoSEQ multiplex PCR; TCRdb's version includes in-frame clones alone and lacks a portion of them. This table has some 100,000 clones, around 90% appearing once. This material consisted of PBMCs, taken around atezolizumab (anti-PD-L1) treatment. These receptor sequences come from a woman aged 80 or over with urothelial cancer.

DNA for the CDR3: TGTGCCGCAGGACAGAGCTATGGCTACACCTTC. Encoded protein: CAAGQSYGYTF. The J gene is TRBJ1-2, the V gene TRBV28; D perhaps matches TRBD1 (6 bases). V was pared by 11 bases and J by 4 bases, with 11 bases between. The germline gives CDR1 MDHEN, CDR2 SYDVKM. The length of the CDR3 is 11 residues.

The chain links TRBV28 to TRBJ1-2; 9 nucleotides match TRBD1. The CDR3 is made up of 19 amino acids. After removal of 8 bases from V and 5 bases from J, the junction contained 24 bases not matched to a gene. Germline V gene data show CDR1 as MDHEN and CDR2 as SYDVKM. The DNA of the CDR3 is TGTGCCAGCCGGGGACAGGGTGTCGATTCGGACCGTTTCAGTTATGGCTACACCTTC. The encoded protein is CASRGQGVDSDRFSYGYTF.

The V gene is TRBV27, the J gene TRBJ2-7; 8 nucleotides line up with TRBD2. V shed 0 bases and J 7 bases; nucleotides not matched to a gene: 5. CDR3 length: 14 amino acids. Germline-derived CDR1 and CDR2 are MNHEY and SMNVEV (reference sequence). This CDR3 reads CASSLSAGVREQYF. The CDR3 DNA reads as TGTGCCAGCAGTTTATCAGCGGGAGTTAGGGAGCAGTACTTC.

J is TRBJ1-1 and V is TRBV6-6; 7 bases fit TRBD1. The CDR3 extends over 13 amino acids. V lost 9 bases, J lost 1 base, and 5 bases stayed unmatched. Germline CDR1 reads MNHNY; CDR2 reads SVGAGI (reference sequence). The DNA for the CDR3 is TGTGCCAGTATGGGACAGTCGAACACTGAAGCTTTCTTT. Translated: CASMGQSNTEAFF.